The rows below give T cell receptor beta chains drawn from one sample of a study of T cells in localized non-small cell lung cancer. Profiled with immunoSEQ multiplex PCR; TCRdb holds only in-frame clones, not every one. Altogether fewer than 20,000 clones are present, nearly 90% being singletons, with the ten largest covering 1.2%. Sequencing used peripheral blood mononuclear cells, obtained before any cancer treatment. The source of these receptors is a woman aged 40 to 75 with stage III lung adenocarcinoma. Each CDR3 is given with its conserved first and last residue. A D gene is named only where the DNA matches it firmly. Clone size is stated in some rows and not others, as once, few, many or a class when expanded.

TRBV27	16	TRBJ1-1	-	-	CASSLSGTYYRTEAFF	TGTGCCAGCAGTTTATCCGGGACATACTATAGAACTGAAGCTTTCTTT
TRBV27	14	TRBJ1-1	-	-	CASRNVGGNTEAFF	TGTGCCAGCAGGAACGTAGGGGGGAACACTGAAGCTTTCTTT
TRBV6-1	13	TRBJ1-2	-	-	CASSGVGRRGYTF	TGTGCCAGCAGCGGGGTTGGGAGGCGCGGCTACACCTTC
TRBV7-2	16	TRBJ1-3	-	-	CASSLTPLKPGNTIYF	TGTGCCAGCAGCTTAACCCCCTTGAAGCCTGGAAACACCATATATTTT
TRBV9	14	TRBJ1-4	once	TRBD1	CASSPDRGDEKLFF	TGTGCCAGCAGCCCCGACAGGGGAGATGAAAAACTGTTTTTT
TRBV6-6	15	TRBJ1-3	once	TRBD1	CASSYSTQGRNTIYF	TGTGCCAGCAGTTACTCGACACAGGGGAGGAACACCATATATTTT
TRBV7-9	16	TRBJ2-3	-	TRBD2	CASSLFSGRGTDTQYF	TGTGCCAGCAGCTTATTCAGCGGGAGGGGCACAGATACGCAGTATTTT
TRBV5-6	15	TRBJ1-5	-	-	CASSWGPRGNQPQHF	TGTGCCAGCAGCTGGGGGCCGAGGGGCAATCAGCCCCAGCATTTT
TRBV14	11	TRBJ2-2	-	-	CASSPGGELFF	TGTGCCAGCAGCCCGGGGGGGGAGCTGTTTTTT
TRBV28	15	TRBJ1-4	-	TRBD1	CASRGPGQGGEKLFF	TGTGCCAGCAGGGGCCCGGGACAGGGAGGTGAAAAACTGTTTTTT
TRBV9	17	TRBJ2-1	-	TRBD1	CASSVGLGTGRNNEQFF	TGTGCCAGCAGCGTAGGATTGGGGACAGGGAGGAACAATGAGCAGTTCTTC
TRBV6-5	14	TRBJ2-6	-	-	CASSSSSGANVLTF	TGTGCCAGCAGTTCCAGCTCTGGGGCCAACGTCCTGACTTTC
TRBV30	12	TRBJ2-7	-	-	CAWTTWGYEQYF	TGTGCCTGGACGACTTGGGGCTACGAGCAGTACTTC
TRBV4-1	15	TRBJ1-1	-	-	CASSQPTGGKVEAFF	TGCGCCAGCAGCCAACCCACGGGGGGGAAGGTTGAAGCTTTCTTT
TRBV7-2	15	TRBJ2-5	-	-	CASSPEGRGPETQYF	TGTGCCAGCAGCCCGGAGGGGCGGGGCCCTGAGACCCAGTACTTC
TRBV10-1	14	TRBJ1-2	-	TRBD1	CASSAAGGLEGYTF	TGCGCCAGCAGTGCGGCAGGGGGCCTGGAAGGCTACACCTTC
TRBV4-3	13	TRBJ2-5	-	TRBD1	CASSPGQKETQYF	TGCGCCAGCAGCCCGGGACAGAAAGAGACCCAGTACTTC
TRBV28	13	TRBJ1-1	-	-	CASSNLMGTEAFF	TGTGCCAGCAGTAACCTAATGGGCACTGAAGCTTTCTTT
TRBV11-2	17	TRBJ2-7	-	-	CASSLGIRERKVNEQYF	TGTGCCAGCAGCTTAGGGATCCGGGAGCGGAAGGTAAACGAGCAGTACTTC
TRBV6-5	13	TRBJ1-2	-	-	CASSSREGYGYTF	TGTGCCAGCAGTTCCAGGGAGGGCTATGGCTACACCTTC
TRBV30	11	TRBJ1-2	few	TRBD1	CAWTGGYGYTF	TGTGCCTGGACAGGGGGCTATGGCTACACCTTC
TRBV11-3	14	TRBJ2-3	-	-	CASSLSFPRDTQYF	TGTGCCAGCAGCCTTTCCTTCCCCCGGGATACGCAGTATTTT
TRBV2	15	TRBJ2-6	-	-	CASSNIGSGANVLTF	TGTGCCAGCAGTAACATAGGCTCTGGGGCCAACGTCCTGACTTTC
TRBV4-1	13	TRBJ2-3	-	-	CASSQDGADTQYF	TGCGCCAGCAGCCAAGACGGCGCGGATACGCAGTATTTT
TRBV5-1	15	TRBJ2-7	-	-	CASSLAGRQNYEQYF	TGCGCCAGCAGCTTGGCTGGCAGGCAGAACTACGAGCAGTACTTC
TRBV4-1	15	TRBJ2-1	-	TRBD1	CASSRGQGTYNEQFF	TGCGCCAGCAGCCGAGGACAGGGGACGTACAATGAGCAGTTCTTC
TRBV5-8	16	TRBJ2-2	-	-	CASSLSSLGDTGELFF	TGTGCCAGCAGCTTGTCAAGCCTGGGGGACACCGGGGAGCTGTTTTTT
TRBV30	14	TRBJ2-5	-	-	CAWSVGGPSETQYF	TGTGCCTGGAGTGTAGGGGGGCCTTCAGAGACCCAGTACTTC
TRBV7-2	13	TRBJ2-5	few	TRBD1	CASGTGWEGTQYF	TGTGCCAGCGGGACAGGATGGGAAGGGACCCAGTACTTC
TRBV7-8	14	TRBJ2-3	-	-	CASSVAETTDTQYF	TGTGCCAGCAGCGTTGCGGAGACCACAGATACGCAGTATTTT
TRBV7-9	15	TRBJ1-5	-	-	CASSQGSVRNQPQHF	TGTGCCAGCAGCCAGGGTTCCGTCCGCAATCAGCCCCAGCATTTT
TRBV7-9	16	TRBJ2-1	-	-	CASSAVGGGPLYEQFF	TGTGCCAGCAGCGCCGTTGGAGGGGGTCCATTATATGAGCAGTTCTTC
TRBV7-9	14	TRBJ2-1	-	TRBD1	CASSLGQGWNEQFF	TGTGCCAGCAGCTTAGGACAGGGATGGAATGAGCAGTTCTTC
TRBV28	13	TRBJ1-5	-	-	CAMGPGGNQPQHF	TGTGCCATGGGCCCGGGGGGAAATCAGCCCCAGCATTTT
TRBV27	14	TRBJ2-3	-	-	CASSSHRNTDTQYF	TGTGCCAGCAGCTCCCACAGGAACACAGATACGCAGTATTTT
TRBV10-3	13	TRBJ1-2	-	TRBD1	CAISAEGTGVHTF	TGTGCCATCAGTGCCGAAGGGACAGGGGTCCACACCTTC
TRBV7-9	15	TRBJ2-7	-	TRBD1	CASSDEGQSGYEQYF	TGTGCCAGCAGCGACGAGGGACAGTCCGGCTACGAGCAGTACTTC
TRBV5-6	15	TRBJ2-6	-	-	CASSLVAAGANVLTF	TGTGCCAGCAGCTTGGTGGCGGCTGGGGCCAACGTCCTGACTTTC
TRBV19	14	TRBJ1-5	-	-	CASSKENSNQPQHF	TGTGCCAGTAGTAAAGAGAATAGCAATCAGCCCCAGCATTTT
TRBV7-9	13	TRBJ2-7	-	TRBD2	CASSSGLAYEQYF	TGTGCCAGCAGCTCAGGACTAGCCTACGAGCAGTACTTC
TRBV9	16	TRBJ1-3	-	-	CASGRALLSSGNTIYF	TGTGCCAGCGGGCGGGCCTTACTCTCCTCTGGAAACACCATATATTTT
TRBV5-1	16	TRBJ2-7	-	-	CASSLDWPSILYEQYF	TGCGCCAGCAGCTTGGATTGGCCTAGCATACTCTACGAGCAGTACTTC
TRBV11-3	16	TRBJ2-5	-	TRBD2	CASSPGTSGGGETQYF	TGTGCCAGCAGCCCCGGGACTAGCGGGGGTGGAGAGACCCAGTACTTC
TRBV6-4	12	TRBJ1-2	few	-	CASSDLGGGYTF	TGTGCCAGCAGTGACTTGGGAGGCGGCTACACCTTC
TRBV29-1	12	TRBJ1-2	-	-	CSAGTENYGYTF	TGCAGCGCAGGGACGGAAAACTATGGCTACACCTTC